Listed here are 11 T cell receptor beta chains from one sample, sequenced in a study of blood T cell repertoires in COVID-19. Clones were read by immunoSEQ multiplex PCR, and TCRdb kept only the in-frame ones, dropping some. Among roughly 160,000 clones listed, roughly 88% were seen once. The sample was peripheral blood. The receptors come from an older woman with acute or convalescent COVID-19.

The V call is TRBV7-2, the J call TRBJ2-1; 8 nucleotides agree with TRBD1. The CDR3 runs to 15 residues. CDR1 is SGHTA and CDR2 is FQGNSA in the germline V gene. Trimming took 4 bases from V and 5 from J; bases not matched to a gene: 7. The CDR3 here is CASSSLTGAHNEQFF. Here the CDR3 DNA reads TGTGCCAGCAGCTCATTGACAGGGGCCCACAATGAGCAGTTCTTC.

The chain joins TRBV7-2 to TRBJ1-2; maybe TRBD1 (6 bases). The CDR3 is 13 residues long. V was trimmed by 4 bases and J by 10 bases, leaving 16 bases between them. Germline values: CDR1 SGHTA, CDR2 FQGNSA. In DNA form, the CDR3 reads TGTGCCAGCAGCTGGGACAACTCGCCCGTCTACACCTTC. Protein sequence: CASSWDNSPVYTF.

This sequence joins TRBV30 and TRBJ1-1, with TRBD1 matching over 7 bases. The V gene end was trimmed by 3 bases and the J gene end by 5 bases; junction bases not matched to a gene: 3. Germline V CDR1 and CDR2: GTSNPN, SVGIG (reference sequence). The CDR3 consists of 12 residues. This CDR3 reads CAWSRGTTEAFF. The CDR3, as DNA: TGTGCCTGGAGCAGGGGGACGACTGAAGCTTTCTTT.

The rearrangement uses TRBV18 and TRBJ2-3; no reliable D call. The germline CDR1 and CDR2 sequences are KGHSH and LQKENI. The CDR3 totals 14 residues. V lost 1 base and J lost 0, with 5 bases in between. CDR3 nucleotides: TGTGCCAGCTCACCACAATCTAGCACAGATACGCAGTATTTT. It specifies CASSPQSSTDTQYF. The full variable domain, completed using reference TRBV18 and TRBJ2-3, is NAGVMQNPRHLVRRRGQEARLRCSPMKGHSHVYWYRQLPEEGLKFMVYLQKENIIDESGMPKERFSAEFPKEGPSILRIQQVVRGDSAAYFCASSPQSSTDTQYFGPGTRLTVL.

The J gene is TRBJ2-7, the V gene TRBV2; 7 nucleotides line up with TRBD1. Germline V gene data show CDR1 as SNHLY and CDR2 as FYNNEI. CDR3 length: 15 amino acids. Unmatched junction bases numbered 12, after V lost 6 bases and J lost 4 bases. The CDR3 DNA reads as TGTGCCAGCAGCGACAACAGGGGATCATGGTACGAGCAGTACTTC. Encoded protein: CASSDNRGSWYEQYF.

The J gene is TRBJ2-3, the V gene TRBV7-3; TRBD2 matches 15 bases. Trimming removed 5 bases from V and 0 bases from J; junction bases left unmatched: 12. Germline-derived CDR1 and CDR2 are SGHTA and FQGTGA. This CDR3 has 20 amino acids. The CDR3 is CASSPRRTSGGGSSTDTQYF. The CDR3 nucleotides read TGTGCCAGCAGCCCGAGGCGGACTAGCGGGGGGGGTTCTAGCACAGATACGCAGTATTTT. Based on the CDR3 plus reference TRBV7-3 and TRBJ2-3, the full variable domain is GAGVSQTPSNKVTEKGKYVELRCDPISGHTALYWYRQSLGQGPEFLIYFQGTGAADDSGLPNDRFFAVRPEGSVSTLKIQRTERGDSAVYLCASSPRRTSGGGSSTDTQYFGPGTRLTVL.

The rearrangement links TRBV4-3 to TRBJ1-6; a possible D gene is TRBD1 (6 bases). The germline CDR1 and CDR2 sequences are LGHNA and YSLEER. There are 15 residues in the CDR3. Trimming pared 3 bases from V and 8 bases from J, leaving 14 bases between. The CDR3: CASSHHRDIDSPLHF. CDR3 sequence (DNA): TGCGCCAGCAGCCACCACCGGGACATCGATTCACCCCTCCACTTT.

This clone was detected once. The chain links TRBV4-3 to TRBJ2-1; 7 nucleotides align to TRBD1. The trim removed 1 base at V and 1 base at J, leaving 1 base unmatched. The germline V gene encodes CDR1 LGHNA and CDR2 YSLEER. The CDR3 extends over 15 amino acids. CDR3 sequence: CASSQVTGSYNEQFF. The DNA for the CDR3 is TGCGCCAGCAGCCAAGTGACAGGGTCCTACAATGAGCAGTTCTTC.

This clone was seen a few times. The chain is built from TRBV30 and TRBJ1-5, with unresolved D. V shed 2 bases and J shed 6 bases, with 11 bases lying between them. CDR1 is GTSNPN and CDR2 is SVGIG in the germline V gene (reference sequence). The CDR3 spans 13 residues. In DNA, the CDR3 is TGTGCCTGGAGTCAAGGGAGGGCTCAGCCCCAGCATTTT. Residues: CAWSQGRAQPQHF. The variable domain in full, with the rest retrieved from reference TRBV30 and TRBJ1-5, is SQTIHQWPATLVQPVGSPLSLECTVEGTSNPNLYWYRQAAGRGLQLLFYSVGIGQISSEVPQNLSASRPQDRQFILSSKKLLLSDSGFYLCAWSQGRAQPQHFGDGTRLSIL.

V and J are TRBV19 and TRBJ1-4, with D maybe TRBD1 (5 bases). Trimming took off 7 bases at V and 5 bases at J, with 11 bases between the two ends. Germline CDR1 and CDR2: LNHDA and SQIVND (reference sequence). The CDR3 covers 13 residues. The CDR3 loop reads CASKRTRNEKLFF. The CDR3 coding sequence is TGTGCCAGTAAAAGGACACGGAATGAAAAACTGTTTTTT.

DNA of the CDR3: TGTGCCAGCAGTTACCAAGCATCCCCGAGGCACTACGAGCAGTACTTC. It is translated as CASSYQASPRHYEQYF. The V call is TRBV6-5, the J call TRBJ2-7; D gene ambiguous. CDR3 size: 16 residues. Trimming removed 2 bases at V and 3 bases at J, with 17 bases between. The germline CDR1 and CDR2 sequences are MNHEY and SVGAGI.